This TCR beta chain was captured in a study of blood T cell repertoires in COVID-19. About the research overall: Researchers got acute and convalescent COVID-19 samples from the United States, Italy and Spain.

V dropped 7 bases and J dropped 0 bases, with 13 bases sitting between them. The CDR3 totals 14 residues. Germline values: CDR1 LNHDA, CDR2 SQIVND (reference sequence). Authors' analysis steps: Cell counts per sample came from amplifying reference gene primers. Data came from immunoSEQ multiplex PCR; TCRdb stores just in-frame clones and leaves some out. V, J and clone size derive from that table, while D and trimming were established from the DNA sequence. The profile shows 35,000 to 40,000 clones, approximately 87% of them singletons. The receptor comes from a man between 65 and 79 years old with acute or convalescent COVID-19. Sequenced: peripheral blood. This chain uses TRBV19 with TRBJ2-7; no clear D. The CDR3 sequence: CASMETASSYEQYF. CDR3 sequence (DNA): TGTGCCAGTATGGAGACCGCGAGCTCCTACGAGCAGTACTTC.